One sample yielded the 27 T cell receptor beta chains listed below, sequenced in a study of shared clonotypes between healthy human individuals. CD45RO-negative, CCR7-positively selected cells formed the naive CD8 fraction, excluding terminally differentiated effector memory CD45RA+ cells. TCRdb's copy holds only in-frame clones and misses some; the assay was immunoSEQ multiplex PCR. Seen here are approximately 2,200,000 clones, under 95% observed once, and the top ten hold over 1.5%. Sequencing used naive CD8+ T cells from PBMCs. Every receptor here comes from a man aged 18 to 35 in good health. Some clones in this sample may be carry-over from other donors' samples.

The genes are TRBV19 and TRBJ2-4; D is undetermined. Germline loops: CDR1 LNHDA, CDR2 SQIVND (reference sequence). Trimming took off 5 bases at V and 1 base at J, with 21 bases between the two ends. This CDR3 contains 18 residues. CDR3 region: CASSPSATLERAKNIQYF. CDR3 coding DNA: TGTGCCAGTAGTCCCTCAGCGACGTTAGAACGCGCCAAAAACATTCAGTACTTC.

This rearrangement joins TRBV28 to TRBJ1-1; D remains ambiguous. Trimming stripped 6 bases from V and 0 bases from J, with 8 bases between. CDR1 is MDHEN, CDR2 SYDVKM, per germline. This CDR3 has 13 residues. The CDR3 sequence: CASRQIMNTEAFF. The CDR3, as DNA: TGTGCCAGCAGGCAGATTATGAACACTGAAGCTTTCTTT.

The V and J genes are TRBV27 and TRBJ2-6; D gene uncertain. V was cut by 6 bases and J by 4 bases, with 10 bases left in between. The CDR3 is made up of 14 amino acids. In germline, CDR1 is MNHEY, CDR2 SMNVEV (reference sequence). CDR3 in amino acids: CASRIAGGANVLTF. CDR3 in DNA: TGTGCCAGCAGAATAGCCGGAGGGGCCAACGTCCTGACTTTC.

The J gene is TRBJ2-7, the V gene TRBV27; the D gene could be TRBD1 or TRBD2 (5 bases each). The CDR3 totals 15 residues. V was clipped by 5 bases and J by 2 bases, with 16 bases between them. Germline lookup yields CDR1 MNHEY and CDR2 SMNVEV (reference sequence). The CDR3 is CASSLRDGGAYEQYF. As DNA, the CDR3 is TGTGCCAGCAGTCTACGGGACGGAGGAGCCTACGAGCAGTACTTC.

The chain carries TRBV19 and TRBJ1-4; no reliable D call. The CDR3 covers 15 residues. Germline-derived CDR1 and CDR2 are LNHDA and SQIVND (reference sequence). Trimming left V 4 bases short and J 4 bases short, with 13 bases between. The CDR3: CASSNFAGGNEKLFF. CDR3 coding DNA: TGTGCCAGTAGTAACTTTGCGGGCGGTAATGAAAAACTGTTTTTT.

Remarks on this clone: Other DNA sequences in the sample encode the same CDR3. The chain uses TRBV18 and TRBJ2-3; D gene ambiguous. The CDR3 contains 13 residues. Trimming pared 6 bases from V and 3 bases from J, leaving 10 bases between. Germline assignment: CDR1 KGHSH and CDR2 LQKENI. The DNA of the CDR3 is TGTGCCAGCTCCCCCCCCGGGACAGATACGCAGTATTTT. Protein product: CASSPPGTDTQYF.

The CDR3 reads CASRTWGGSYHEQYF. DNA for the CDR3: TGTGCCAGCAGGACCTGGGGGGGTTCCTACCACGAGCAGTACTTC. V usage is TRBV5-4 and J usage is TRBJ2-7; 7 nucleotides match TRBD2. The CDR3 extends over 15 amino acids. Germline lookup yields CDR1 SGHNT and CDR2 YYREEE (reference sequence). Unmatched junction bases numbered 13, after V lost 5 bases and J lost 5 bases.

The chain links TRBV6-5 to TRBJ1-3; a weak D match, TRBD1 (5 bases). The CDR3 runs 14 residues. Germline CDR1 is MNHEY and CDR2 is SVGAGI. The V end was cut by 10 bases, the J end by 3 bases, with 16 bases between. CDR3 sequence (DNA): TGTGCCACCCTACCTCGACAGTTTGGAAACACCATATATTTT. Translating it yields CATLPRQFGNTIYF.

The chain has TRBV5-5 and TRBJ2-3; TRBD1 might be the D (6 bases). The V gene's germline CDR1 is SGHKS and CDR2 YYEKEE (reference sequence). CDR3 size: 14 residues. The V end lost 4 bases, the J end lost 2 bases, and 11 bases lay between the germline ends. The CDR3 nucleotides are TGTGCCAGCAGCCGGGTGGGACACACAGATACGCAGTATTTT. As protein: CASSRVGHTDTQYF.

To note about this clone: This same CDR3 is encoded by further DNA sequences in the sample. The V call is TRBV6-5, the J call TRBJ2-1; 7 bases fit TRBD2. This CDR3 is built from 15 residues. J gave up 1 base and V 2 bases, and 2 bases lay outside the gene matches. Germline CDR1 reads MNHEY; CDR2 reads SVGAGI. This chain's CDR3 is CASSYGRVSYNEQFF. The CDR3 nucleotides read TGTGCCAGCAGTTACGGGAGGGTTTCCTACAATGAGCAGTTCTTC.

The DNA for the CDR3 is TGTGCCAGCAGCGTTACAGGGCGGACCGGGGAGCTGTTTTTT. Translation gives CASSVTGRTGELFF. V and J are TRBV9 and TRBJ2-2, with TRBD1 as a possible D gene (6 bases). The CDR3 extends over 14 amino acids. The ends were cut back, 2 bases at V and 5 bases at J, with 10 bases in the middle. Germline-derived CDR1 and CDR2 are SGDLS and YYNGEE.

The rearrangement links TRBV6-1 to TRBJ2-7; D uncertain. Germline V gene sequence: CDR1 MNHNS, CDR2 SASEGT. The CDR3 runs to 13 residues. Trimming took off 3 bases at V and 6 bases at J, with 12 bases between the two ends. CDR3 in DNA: TGTGCCAGCAGTGAGGCCCAGTCTGGCGAGCAGTACTTC. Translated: CASSEAQSGEQYF.

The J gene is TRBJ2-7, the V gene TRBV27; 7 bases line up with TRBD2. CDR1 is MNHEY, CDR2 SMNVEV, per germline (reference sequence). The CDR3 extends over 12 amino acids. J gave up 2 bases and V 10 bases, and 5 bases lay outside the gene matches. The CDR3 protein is CAIGGSTYEQYF. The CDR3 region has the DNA TGTGCCATCGGGGGGAGTACCTACGAGCAGTACTTC.

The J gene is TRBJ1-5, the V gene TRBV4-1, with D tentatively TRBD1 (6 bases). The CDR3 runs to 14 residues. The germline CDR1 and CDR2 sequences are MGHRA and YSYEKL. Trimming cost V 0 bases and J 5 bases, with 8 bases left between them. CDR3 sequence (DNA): TGCGCCAGCAGCCAAGATAACAGGGATCAGCCCCAGCATTTT. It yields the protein CASSQDNRDQPQHF.

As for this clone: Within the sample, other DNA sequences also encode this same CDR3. The CDR3 coding sequence is TGTGCCAGCAGCGTAACTAGCGGGAGGGCGACCGGGGAGCTGTTTTTT. Encoded protein: CASSVTSGRATGELFF. V and J are TRBV9 and TRBJ2-2; 13 bases agree with TRBD2. With V trimmed by 1 base and J by 5 bases, 2 bases remained unmatched. Germline-derived CDR1 and CDR2 are SGDLS and YYNGEE. CDR3 length equals 16 residues.

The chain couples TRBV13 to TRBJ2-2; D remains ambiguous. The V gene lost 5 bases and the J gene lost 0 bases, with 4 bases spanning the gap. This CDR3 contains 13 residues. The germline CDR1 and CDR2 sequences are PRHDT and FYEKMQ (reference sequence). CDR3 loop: CASSLTNTGELFF. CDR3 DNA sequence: TGTGCCAGCAGCCTCACGAACACCGGGGAGCTGTTTTTT.

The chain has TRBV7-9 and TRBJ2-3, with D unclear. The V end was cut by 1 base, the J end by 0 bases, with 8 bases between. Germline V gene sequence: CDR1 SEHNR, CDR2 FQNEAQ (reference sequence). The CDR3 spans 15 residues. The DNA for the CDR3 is TGTGCCAGCAGCTTAGGAGGCATAAGCACAGATACGCAGTATTTT. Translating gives CASSLGGISTDTQYF.

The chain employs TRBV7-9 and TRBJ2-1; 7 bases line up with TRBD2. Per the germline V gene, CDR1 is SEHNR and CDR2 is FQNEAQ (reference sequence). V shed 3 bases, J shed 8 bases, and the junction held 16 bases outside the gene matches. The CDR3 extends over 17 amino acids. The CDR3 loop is CASSFGGSFLPSDEQFF. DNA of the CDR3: TGTGCCAGCAGCTTCGGCGGGAGCTTCCTCCCTTCGGATGAGCAGTTCTTC.

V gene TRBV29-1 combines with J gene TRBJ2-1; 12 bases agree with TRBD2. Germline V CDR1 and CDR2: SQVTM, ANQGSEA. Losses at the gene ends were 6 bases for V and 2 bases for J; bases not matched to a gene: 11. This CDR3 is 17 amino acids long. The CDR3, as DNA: TGCAGCGTCCCTATTAGACTAGCGGGAGTCCCCTACAATGAGCAGTTCTTC. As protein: CSVPIRLAGVPYNEQFF.

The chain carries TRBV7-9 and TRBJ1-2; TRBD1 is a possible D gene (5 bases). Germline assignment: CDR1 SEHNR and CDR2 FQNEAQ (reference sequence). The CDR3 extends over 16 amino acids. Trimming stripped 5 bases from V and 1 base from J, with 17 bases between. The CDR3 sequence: CASSTLDTRSNYGYTF. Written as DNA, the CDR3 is TGTGCCAGCAGCACCCTGGACACAAGGAGTAACTATGGCTACACCTTC.

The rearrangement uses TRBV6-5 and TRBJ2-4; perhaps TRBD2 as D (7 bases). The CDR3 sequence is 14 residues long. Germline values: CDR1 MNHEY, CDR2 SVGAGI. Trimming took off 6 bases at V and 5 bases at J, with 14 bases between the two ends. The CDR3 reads CASSPIGGENIQYF. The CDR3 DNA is TGTGCCAGCAGCCCGATAGGGGGGGAAAACATTCAGTACTTC.

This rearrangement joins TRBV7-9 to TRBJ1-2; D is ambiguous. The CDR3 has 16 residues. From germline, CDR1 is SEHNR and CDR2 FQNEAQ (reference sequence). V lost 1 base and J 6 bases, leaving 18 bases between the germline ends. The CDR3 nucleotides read TGTGCCAGCAGCTTAGGGAATTCCGCACCGCTTGATGGCTACACCTTC. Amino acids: CASSLGNSAPLDGYTF.

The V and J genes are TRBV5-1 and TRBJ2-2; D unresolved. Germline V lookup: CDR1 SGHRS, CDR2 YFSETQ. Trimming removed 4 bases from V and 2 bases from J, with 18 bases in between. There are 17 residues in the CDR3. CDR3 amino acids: CASSRLKDGENTGELFF. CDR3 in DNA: TGCGCCAGCAGCCGCCTGAAGGACGGCGAAAACACCGGGGAGCTGTTTTTT.

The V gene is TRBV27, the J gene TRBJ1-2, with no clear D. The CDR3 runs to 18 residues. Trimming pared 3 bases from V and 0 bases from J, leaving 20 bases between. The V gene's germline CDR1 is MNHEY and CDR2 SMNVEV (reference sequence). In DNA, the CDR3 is TGTGCCAGCAGTTTCTTTCCCAACACAGCTTCGCCTAACTATGGCTACACCTTC. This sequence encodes CASSFFPNTASPNYGYTF.

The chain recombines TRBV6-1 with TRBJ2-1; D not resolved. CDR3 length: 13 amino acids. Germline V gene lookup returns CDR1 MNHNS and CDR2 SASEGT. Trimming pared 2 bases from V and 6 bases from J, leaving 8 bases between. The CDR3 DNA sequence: TGTGCCAGCAGTGAAAACCCCTCCAATGAGCAGTTCTTC. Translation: CASSENPSNEQFF.

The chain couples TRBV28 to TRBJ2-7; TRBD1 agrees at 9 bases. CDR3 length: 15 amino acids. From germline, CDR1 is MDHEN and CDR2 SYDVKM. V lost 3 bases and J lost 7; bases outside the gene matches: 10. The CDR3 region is CASSFGDRVEGEQYF. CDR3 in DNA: TGTGCCAGCAGTTTCGGGGACAGGGTAGAAGGGGAGCAGTACTTC.

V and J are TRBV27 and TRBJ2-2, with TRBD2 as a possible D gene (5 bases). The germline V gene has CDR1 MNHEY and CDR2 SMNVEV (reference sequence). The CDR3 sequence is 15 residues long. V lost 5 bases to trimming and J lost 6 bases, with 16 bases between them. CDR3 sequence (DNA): TGTGCCAGCAGTCCGGTACGGGGAGCCTCCGGGGAGCTGTTTTTT. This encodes CASSPVRGASGELFF.